This T cell receptor beta chain was recorded in a study of T cells expressing NK-cell markers. Study observations and caveats: A few donors showed these clonotypes also leading the CD3+CD56-NKG2C+ fraction. Dominant NKG2C+ clonotypes were found to form roughly 1.0-7.0% of CD8+ T cells in over five donors.

CDR3 length: 14 amino acids. The germline V gene has CDR1 DFQATT and CDR2 SNEGSKA (reference sequence). About this clonotype itself: Its antigen is unknown.

TCRdb re-called the 5' RACE reads, yielding one record per CDR3 amino acid sequence without DNA. The data include roughly 430,000 distinct CDR3 sequences; the top ten clones carry about 7.3%. The chain carries TRBV20-1 and TRBJ2-2. The sequence derives from a woman between 18 and 70 years old in good health. The sequencing input was blood T cells: a sorted CD56 or NKG2C T cell subset, CD4+ or CD8+ T cells, or bulk PBMC T cells (not recorded which). CDR3 region: CSASSWLTTGELFF.